This T cell receptor (beta chain) was recorded in a study of blood T cells in healthy people across ages. Study background: Through template switching, about one barcoded beta molecule was captured per two T cells, as measured in model experiments.

The ends lost 4 bases at V and 4 bases at J; junction bases unmatched: 12. The CDR3 is 16 residues long. Germline loops: CDR1 MNHEY, CDR2 SVGAGI. For the second PCR, which ran for 7 to 11 cycles, a sample-barcoded 5' primer and a J-beta primer mix were used. Every cDNA molecule carried a tag from a template-switch adaptor bearing 12 random nucleotides. Each of the samples gave a minimum of 3 million paired-end reads that contained CDR3. TCRdb analysed the 5' RACE reads with MiXCR anew, one entry per CDR3 protein. The data show approximately 810,000 distinct CDR3 sequences, under 30% seen once. This clonotype was detected many times.

The chain employs TRBV6-5 and TRBJ1-2; 7 bases fit TRBD1. The clonotype originates from a woman at least 80 years old in good health. Sequencing used blood. In DNA form, the CDR3 reads TGTGCCAGCAGTTTCTCACTTCAGGGGGATGGCTATGGCTACACCTTC. As protein: CASSFSLQGDGYGYTF.